Listed below are T cell receptor beta chains from one sample, sequenced in a study of cytomegalovirus exposure and HLA in healthy donors. Generated by immunoSEQ multiplex PCR, the TCRdb table keeps only in-frame clones and is missing some. Of 100,000 to 150,000 clones listed, about 70% are singletons. Sequenced input: PBMCs. These receptors came from a woman aged 60-75 years in good health and CMV-seropositive. Both conserved end residues are part of each CDR3. The D gene is left open where the match is weak. Rows may omit the clone size; those that give it use once, few, many or a size class.

V	J	size	D	DNA	CDR3
TRBV7-9	TRBJ1-3	.	.	TGTGCCAGCAGCTTAGGTCAGATAAGCTCTGGAAACACCATATATTTT	CASSLGQISSGNTIYF
TRBV5-1	TRBJ2-2	.	TRBD2	TGCGCCAGCAGCGACCCGGGGGGTGGGGAGCTGTTTTTT	CASSDPGGGELFF
TRBV5-4	TRBJ1-1	.	TRBD1	TGTGCCAGCAGCCGACAGGGACCGAACACTGAAGCTTTCTTT	CASSRQGPNTEAFF
TRBV11-2	TRBJ1-1	once	TRBD1	TGTGCCAGCAGCTTCCGACAGGGAGGCACTGAAGCTTTCTTT	CASSFRQGGTEAFF
TRBV5-1	TRBJ2-6	.	TRBD1	TGCGCCAGCAGCTTGGCCGGGGACAGCTCTGGGGCCAACGTCCTGACTTTC	CASSLAGDSSGANVLTF
TRBV5-1	TRBJ1-1	.	TRBD1	TGCGCCAGCAGCACAGGGGGTAACACTGAAGCTTTCTTT	CASSTGGNTEAFF
TRBV6-5	TRBJ1-5	.	.	TGTGCCAGCAGAACGAGACAGTGGAGCAATCAGCCCCAGCATTTT	CASRTRQWSNQPQHF
TRBV9	TRBJ2-3	.	.	TGTGCCAGCAGCGTAGCACTTAGCGGTTACCTCACAGATACGCAGTATTTT	CASSVALSGYLTDTQYF
TRBV5-4	TRBJ1-5	.	.	TGTGCCAGCAGCTATGGGGGGGGCGGTCAGCCCCAGCATTTT	CASSYGGGGQPQHF
TRBV27	TRBJ1-5	.	.	TGTGCCAGCAGCCTGAACAGATATCAGCCCCAGCATTTT	CASSLNRYQPQHF
TRBV7-9	TRBJ2-5	.	.	TGTGCCAGCAGCTTTGCTCAGGAGGGGGAGACCCAGTACTTC	CASSFAQEGETQYF
TRBV25-1	TRBJ2-2	.	TRBD1	TGTGCCAGCAGTGAAGCAGGGGGCGCGAACACCGGGGAGCTGTTTTTT	CASSEAGGANTGELFF
TRBV5-8	TRBJ1-1	.	.	TGTGCCAGCAGCGGGCGGAGTGGGAGTGACACTGAAGCTTTCTTT	CASSGRSGSDTEAFF
TRBV9	TRBJ1-2	.	.	TGTGCCAGCAGCGTAGGGAGTCAGAACTATGGCTACACCTTC	CASSVGSQNYGYTF
TRBV7-9	TRBJ2-3	.	.	TGTGCCAGCAGCTTGTGGGGAGGTGAGGACACAGATACGCAGTATTTT	CASSLWGGEDTDTQYF
TRBV6-1	TRBJ2-7	.	TRBD2	TGTGCCAGCAGGGGGGGGACTAGCGTCTACGAGCAGTACTTC	CASRGGTSVYEQYF
TRBV18	TRBJ1-2	.	TRBD1	TGTGCCAGCTCACCTGGGACAGGGGGCTATTATGGCTACACCTTC	CASSPGTGGYYGYTF
TRBV2	TRBJ2-7	.	.	TGTGCCAGCCACCCGCAGGGGCAGAGGCAGTACTTC	CASHPQGQRQYF
TRBV10-1	TRBJ2-3	.	TRBD2	TGCGCCAGCGCTAGCGGGGGGCCTACAGATACGCAGTATTTT	CASASGGPTDTQYF
TRBV27	TRBJ2-7	.	TRBD1	TGTGCCAGCAGTTTTCAGGGGGCGCAGAACGAGCAGTACTTC	CASSFQGAQNEQYF
TRBV7-2	TRBJ1-5	.	.	TGTGCCAGCAGCTTGCAGGGTCCCAGAAATCAGCCCCAGCATTTT	CASSLQGPRNQPQHF
TRBV5-1	TRBJ2-7	.	.	TGCGCCAGCAGCTTGGGGGACGGATACGGGGGCTACGAGCAGTACTTC	CASSLGDGYGGYEQYF
TRBV10-3	TRBJ1-4	.	TRBD1	TGTGCCATCAGTAGAGACAGGGGCGGTGAAAAACTGTTTTTT	CAISRDRGGEKLFF
TRBV5-1	TRBJ2-5	.	TRBD1	TGCGCCAGCAGCTCCGGGACAGGGGTCGAGACCCAGTACTTC	CASSSGTGVETQYF
TRBV7-9	TRBJ2-2	.	TRBD2	TGTGCCAGCAGGGAGCGACTAGCGGGCACCGGGGAGCTGTTTTTT	CASRERLAGTGELFF
TRBV19	TRBJ2-1	.	TRBD1	TGTGCCAGTAGCACCACAGGGGGTCCCTACAATGAGCAGTTCTTC	CASSTTGGPYNEQFF
TRBV14	TRBJ2-3	.	.	TGTGCCAGCAGCCGTGGGGGCACATTCACAGATACGCAGTATTTT	CASSRGGTFTDTQYF
TRBV7-2	TRBJ1-2	.	.	TGTGCCAGCAGCCGAACAGGGACTAACTATGGCTACACCTTC	CASSRTGTNYGYTF
TRBV11-1	TRBJ2-5	once	.	TGTGCCAGCAGCTTAGGCCTAGGGGACGCAGGGGGGGAGACCCAGTACTTC	CASSLGLGDAGGETQYF
TRBV5-1	TRBJ2-7	few	.	TGCGCCAGCAGCTTGGGCGGACAGCCGACCTCCGAGCAGTACTTC	CASSLGGQPTSEQYF
TRBV7-9	TRBJ1-2	.	TRBD1	TGTGCCAGCAGCCCCGGTGGGACAGGGGGCCCTTCGGTCTATGGCTACACCTTC	CASSPGGTGGPSVYGYTF
TRBV6-1	TRBJ1-1	.	.	TGTGCCAGCAGTGACGGACTGGGAGGATTTCGGATTTTCTTT	CASSDGLGGFRIFF
TRBV6-5	TRBJ2-7	.	TRBD1	TGTGCCAGCAGCCGAGGGACAGGGATGGCGTGGGAGCAGTACTTC	CASSRGTGMAWEQYF
TRBV5-1	TRBJ2-1	.	TRBD1	TGCGCCAGCAGCCCACGGGACAGCCACAATGAGCAGTTCTTC	CASSPRDSHNEQFF
TRBV5-3	TRBJ1-1	few	.	TGTGCCAGAAGCTTCTCGGCCGAGAGGACTGAAGCTTTCTTT	CARSFSAERTEAFF
TRBV11-2	TRBJ2-7	.	TRBD1	TGTGCCAGCAGCGGGGACAGGGGACGGGAGCAGTACTTC	CASSGDRGREQYF
TRBV11-2	TRBJ1-4	.	.	TGTGCCAGCAGCTTTGAGAGGACAGATAATGAAAAACTGTTTTTT	CASSFERTDNEKLFF
TRBV29-1	TRBJ1-5	.	.	TGCAGCGTGAGGGTAGGCAATCAGCCCCAGCATTTT	CSVRVGNQPQHF
TRBV5-4	TRBJ1-2	.	.	TGTGCCAGCAGCTATGGGGGCGGCTACACCTTC	CASSYGGGYTF
TRBV15	TRBJ1-2	few	TRBD1	TGTGCCACCAGCAGCCTGGACAGGGGGGGCGGCTACACCTTC	CATSSLDRGGGYTF
TRBV11-2	TRBJ2-1	.	.	TGTGCCAGCCGGGGGTCGAGCTCCTACAATGAGCAGTTCTTC	CASRGSSSYNEQFF
TRBV5-1	TRBJ2-5	.	.	TGCGCCAGCAGCTTGGGACAGGTTCCGGAGACCCAGTACTTC	CASSLGQVPETQYF
TRBV6-6	TRBJ1-3	.	.	TGTGCCAGCAGTTACTCGATAGACTCTGGAAACACCATATATTTT	CASSYSIDSGNTIYF
TRBV29-1	TRBJ2-6	.	TRBD1	TGCAGCGTTCTGGGACAGCCTGGGGCCAACGTCCTGACTTTC	CSVLGQPGANVLTF
TRBV5-6	TRBJ2-7	few	TRBD1	TGTGCCAGCAGCATTGGACAGGGGGTGGGCGAGCAGTACTTC	CASSIGQGVGEQYF